This TCR beta chain is drawn from a study of technical replicates of blood from a few donors. Between the trimmed V and J ends, which lost 2 bases and 1 base, there was a span of 10 bases. Germline V CDR1 and CDR2: SGHNT, YYREEE (reference sequence). This CDR3 region has 14 residues. Profiling relied on immunoSEQ multiplex PCR, and the TCRdb table lists in-frame clones only, not all of them. The sample yields around 30,000 clones, approximately 92% seen once. This TCR was recovered from a human donor in good health. Some clones in this sample may be carry-over from other donors' samples. The sequenced material came from PBMCs. V is TRBV5-4 and J is TRBJ2-7; a possible D gene is TRBD1 (5 bases). The CDR3, as DNA: TGTGCCAGCAGCTTTAACCCAGGGTCCTACGAGCAGTACTTC. Its protein is CASSFNPGSYEQYF. Full variable domain (missing parts from reference TRBV5-4 and TRBJ2-7): ETGVTQSPTHLIKTRGQQVTLRCSSQSGHNTVSWYQQALGQGPQFIFQYYREEENGRGNFPPRFSGLQFPNYSSELNVNALELDDSALYLCASSFNPGSYEQYFGPGTRLTVT.